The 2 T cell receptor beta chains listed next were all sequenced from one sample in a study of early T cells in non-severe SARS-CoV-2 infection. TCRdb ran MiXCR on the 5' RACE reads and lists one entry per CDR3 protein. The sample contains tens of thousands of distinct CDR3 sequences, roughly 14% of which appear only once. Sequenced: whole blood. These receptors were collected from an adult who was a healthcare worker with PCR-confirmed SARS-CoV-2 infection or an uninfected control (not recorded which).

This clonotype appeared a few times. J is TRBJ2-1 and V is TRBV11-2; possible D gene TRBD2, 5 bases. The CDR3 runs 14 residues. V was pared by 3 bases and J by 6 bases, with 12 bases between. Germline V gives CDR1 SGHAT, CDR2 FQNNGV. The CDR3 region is CASSFDYSSNEQFF. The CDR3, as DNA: TGTGCCAGCAGCTTCGACTACAGCAGCAATGAGCAGTTCTTC.

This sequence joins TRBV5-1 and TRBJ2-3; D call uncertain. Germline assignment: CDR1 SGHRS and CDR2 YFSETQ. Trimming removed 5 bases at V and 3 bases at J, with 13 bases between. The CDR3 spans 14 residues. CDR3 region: CASRPGVGTDTQYF. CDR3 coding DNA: TGCGCCAGCAGGCCTGGAGTCGGGACAGATACGCAGTATTTT.